This T cell receptor beta chain was observed in a study of T cell changes during pregnancy in multiple sclerosis. Trimming pared 6 bases from V and 8 bases from J, leaving 18 bases between. The germline V gene encodes CDR1 MNHEY and CDR2 SVGAGI. The CDR3 sequence is 14 residues long. Repertoires were generated with immunoSEQ multiplex PCR, while TCRdb's copy carries only in-frame clones and drops some. The sample gives about 60,000 clones, about 91% of which show up once; 0.85% is in the top ten. This sequence joins TRBV6-5 and TRBJ2-3, with D perhaps matching TRBD2 (6 bases). The source was peripheral blood, collected in the first trimester of pregnancy. This TCR derives from a female donor with multiple sclerosis, enrolled in a pregnancy study. This CDR3 reads CASRPGATKGTQYF. In DNA form, the CDR3 reads TGTGCCAGCAGGCCGGGAGCAACAAAGGGTACGCAGTATTTT.